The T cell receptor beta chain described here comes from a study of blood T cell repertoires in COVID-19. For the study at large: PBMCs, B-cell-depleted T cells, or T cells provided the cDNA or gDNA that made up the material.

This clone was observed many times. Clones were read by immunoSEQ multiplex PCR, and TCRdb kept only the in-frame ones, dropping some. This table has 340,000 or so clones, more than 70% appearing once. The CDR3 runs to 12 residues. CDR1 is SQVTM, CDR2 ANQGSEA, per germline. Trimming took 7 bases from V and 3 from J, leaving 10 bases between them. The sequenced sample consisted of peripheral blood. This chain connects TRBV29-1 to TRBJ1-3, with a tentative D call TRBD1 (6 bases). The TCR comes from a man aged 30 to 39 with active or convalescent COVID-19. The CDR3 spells CSAGAHGNTIYF. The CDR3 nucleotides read TGCAGCGCGGGGGCCCATGGAAACACCATATATTTT.